The 7 T cell receptor beta chains in this list originate from one sample, sequenced in a study of OX40 agonist ivuxolimab in advanced cancers. The protocol was immunoSEQ multiplex PCR, while the TCRdb copy is restricted to in-frame clones and leaves out a portion. The sample has tens of thousands of clones; about nine tenths are singletons. Here the sequenced sample was CD4+ or CD8+ T cells sorted from blood, taken in a trial of the OX40 agonist ivuxolimab. All receptors derive from an adult with an advanced solid tumor such as melanoma, head and neck, liver or kidney cancer.

CDR3 sequence reads: CASSRLAGTDQYNEQFF. CDR3 in DNA: TGTGCCAGCAGCAGACTAGCCGGGACAGACCAATACAATGAGCAGTTCTTC. This chain links TRBV7-6 with TRBJ2-1; D may correspond to TRBD1 or TRBD2 (7 bases each). The V and J ends lost 5 bases and 4 bases respectively, with 21 bases between them. This CDR3 has 17 residues. Germline V lookup: CDR1 SGHVS, CDR2 FNYEAQ.

This sequence joins TRBV18 and TRBJ2-7; the D gene could be TRBD1 or TRBD2 (7 bases each). CDR1 is KGHSH and CDR2 is LQKENI in the germline V gene. The CDR3 runs 13 residues. V lost 5 bases, J lost 5 bases, and 13 bases lay in between. CDR3 in amino acids: CASSGTTGDEQYF. The CDR3 DNA reads TGTGCCAGCTCAGGGACTACAGGGGACGAGCAGTACTTC.

The chain uses TRBV2 and TRBJ1-2; D gene uncertain. V shed 4 bases and J shed 1 base, with 7 bases lying between them. Germline loops: CDR1 SNHLY, CDR2 FYNNEI. CDR3 size: 13 residues. The CDR3 DNA reads as TGTGCCAGCAGTGCGAAGGTTAACTATGGCTACACCTTC. This codes for CASSAKVNYGYTF.

The chain has TRBV7-9 and TRBJ1-6; TRBD1 matches at 9 bases. CDR3 length: 15 amino acids. The germline V gene encodes CDR1 SEHNR and CDR2 FQNEAQ (reference sequence). V was clipped by 5 bases and J by 8 bases; unmatched bases: 7. CDR3 region: CASSPWGQGDSPLHF. In DNA form, the CDR3 reads TGTGCCAGCAGCCCGTGGGGACAGGGAGATTCACCCCTCCACTTT.

CDR3 DNA sequence: TGTGCCAGCAGCCTCAGGACCCTTACCACAGATACGCAGTATTTT. Amino acid sequence: CASSLRTLTTDTQYF. The V gene is TRBV7-2, the J gene TRBJ2-3; D is ambiguous. V was cut by 5 bases and J by 2 bases, with 14 bases left in between. Germline lookup yields CDR1 SGHTA and CDR2 FQGNSA. The CDR3 has 15 amino acids.

The CDR3 DNA reads as TGTGCCAGCAGCTTAGATCAAGCGACTCGCTCTGGAAACACCATATATTTT. This sequence encodes CASSLDQATRSGNTIYF. This chain uses TRBV11-2 with TRBJ1-3, with D unresolved. The CDR3 length is 17 residues. Trimming cost V 0 bases and J 0 bases, with 12 bases left between them. Per the germline V gene, CDR1 is SGHAT and CDR2 is FQNNGV.

The chain recombines TRBV6-5 with TRBJ1-5; 8 nucleotides line up with TRBD1. This CDR3 has 14 residues. From germline, CDR1 is MNHEY and CDR2 SVGAGI. V shed 5 bases and J 7 bases; nucleotides not matched to a gene: 7. The CDR3 region has the DNA TGTGCCAGCAGTCGACAGGGGTCGGGACAGCCCCAGCATTTT. This sequence encodes CASSRQGSGQPQHF.